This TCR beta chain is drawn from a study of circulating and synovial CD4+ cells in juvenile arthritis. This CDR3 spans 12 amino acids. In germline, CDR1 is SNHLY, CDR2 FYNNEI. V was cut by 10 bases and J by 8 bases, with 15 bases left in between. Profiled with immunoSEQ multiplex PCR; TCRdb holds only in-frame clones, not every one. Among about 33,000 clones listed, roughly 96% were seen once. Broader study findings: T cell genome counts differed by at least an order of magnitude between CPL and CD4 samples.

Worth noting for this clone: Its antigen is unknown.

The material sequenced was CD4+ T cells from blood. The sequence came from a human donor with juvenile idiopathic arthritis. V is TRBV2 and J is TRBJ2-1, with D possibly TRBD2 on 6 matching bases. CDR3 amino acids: CAISGQGDEQFF. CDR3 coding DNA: TGTGCCATTAGCGGCCAAGGGGATGAGCAGTTCTTC.